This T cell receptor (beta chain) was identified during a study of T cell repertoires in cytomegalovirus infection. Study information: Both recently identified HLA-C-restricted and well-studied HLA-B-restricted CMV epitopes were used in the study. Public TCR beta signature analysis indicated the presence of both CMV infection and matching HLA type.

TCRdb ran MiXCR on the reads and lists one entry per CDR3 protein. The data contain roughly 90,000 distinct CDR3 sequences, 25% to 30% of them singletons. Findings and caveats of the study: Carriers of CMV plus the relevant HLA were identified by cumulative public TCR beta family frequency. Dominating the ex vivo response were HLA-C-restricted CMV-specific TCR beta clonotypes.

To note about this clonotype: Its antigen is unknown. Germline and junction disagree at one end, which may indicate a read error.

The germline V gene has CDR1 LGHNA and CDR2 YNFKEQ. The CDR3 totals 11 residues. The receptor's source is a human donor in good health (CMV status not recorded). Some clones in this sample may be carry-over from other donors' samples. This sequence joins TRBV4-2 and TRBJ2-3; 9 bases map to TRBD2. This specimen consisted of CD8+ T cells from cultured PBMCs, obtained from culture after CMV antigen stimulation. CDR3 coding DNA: TGTGCCAGCAGCCAAGAGGGACTAGCCCATTTT. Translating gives CASSQEGLAHF.